This entry is about one TCR beta chain. Germline CDR1 reads DFQATT; CDR2 reads SNEGSKA (reference sequence). Trimming removed 3 bases from V and 4 bases from J, with 9 bases in between. This CDR3 has 12 amino acids. Sequencing was performed with immunoSEQ multiplex PCR; in TCRdb, only in-frame clones are kept and a portion is missing. Seen in this sample are 150,000 to 200,000 clones; the ten most common clones hold 2.2%. This specimen comes from a study of control samples from healthy donors and cancer patients. The V and J genes are TRBV20-1 and TRBJ1-2; D gene uncertain. The receptor's source is a woman aged 25 to 39 in good health. Sequencing was carried out using blood. The CDR3 nucleotides read TGCAGTGCTAGTTCCAGGCTCTATGGCTACACCTTC. It is translated as CSASSRLYGYTF.